Following are 5 T cell receptor beta chains from one sample sequenced in a study of blood T cell repertoires in COVID-19 (dated by TCRdb to the early 2020s). Preparation of the library involved the immunoSEQ multiplex PCR assay. Imported from immuneACCESS, the table was reduced by TCRdb to in-frame sequences with V and J called. These copies leave out some clones; in studies compared against another copy, an unresolved V gene accounts for under half, and the cause of the remainder is not known. The sample table holds tens of thousands of clones, of which almost 90% were seen once. The ten largest make up roughly 1.9% of the sample. Material for sequencing was peripheral blood. These receptor sequences come from an elderly woman with active or convalescent COVID-19.

The genes are TRBV6-5 and TRBJ2-3; no definite D call. The V gene lost 0 bases and the J gene lost 3 bases, with 7 bases spanning the gap. The CDR3 is 14 residues long. Looked up from germline, CDR1 is MNHEY and CDR2 is SVGAGI. The CDR3 loop is CASSYSRRTDTQYF. The CDR3 coding sequence is TGTGCCAGCAGTTACTCGCGGAGAACAGATACGCAGTATTTT.

This rearrangement joins TRBV7-2 to TRBJ2-5, with TRBD2 matching 15 bases. The CDR3 runs to 17 residues. From germline, CDR1 is SGHTA and CDR2 FQGNSA. Trimming took 6 bases from V and 5 from J; bases not matched to a gene: 10. This CDR3 is CASRPRTSGRAWETQYF. The CDR3 nucleotides are TGTGCCAGCAGGCCCCGGACTAGCGGGAGGGCCTGGGAGACCCAGTACTTC.

The chain carries TRBV5-1 and TRBJ2-5, with TRBD2 as a possible D gene (6 bases). Germline CDR1 is SGHRS and CDR2 is YFSETQ. There are 14 residues in the CDR3. V was trimmed by 2 bases and J by 5 bases, leaving 13 bases between them. CDR3 residues: CASSFNTGEETQYF. CDR3 bases: TGCGCCAGCAGCTTTAATACGGGAGAGGAGACCCAGTACTTC.

This clone was seen only once. The chain carries TRBV11-2 and TRBJ1-5; D gene ambiguous. V lost 5 bases, J lost 2 bases, and 13 bases lay in between. This CDR3 contains 15 residues. CDR1 and CDR2 (germline): SGHAT, FQNNGV. As DNA, the CDR3 is TGTGCCAGCAGCCCACTGGGAGAGGGCAATCAGCCCCAGCATTTT. It translates to CASSPLGEGNQPQHF.

The chain is built from TRBV30 and TRBJ2-1, with D perhaps matching TRBD1 (6 bases). Looked up from germline, CDR1 is GTSNPN and CDR2 is SVGIG (reference sequence). The CDR3 runs to 13 residues. Trimming removed 2 bases at V and 7 bases at J, with 12 bases between. The CDR3 loop is CAWSIGQRNEQFF. CDR3 in DNA: TGTGCCTGGAGTATAGGACAGAGAAATGAGCAGTTCTTC.